This T cell receptor beta chain was obtained from a study of circulating CD8 cells and anti-PD-1 response in melanoma. The germline V gene has CDR1 MDHEN and CDR2 SYDVKM. Trimming took 7 bases from V and 6 from J; bases not matched to a gene: 10. The length of the CDR3 is 16 residues. This clonotype ranks as large. From live CD3+CD8+TCRalphabeta+ cells, four PD-1 and/or TIGIT subsets were sorted. Each library started from about 14 ng of total RNA using the QIAseq Immune Repertoire TCR panel. A single record per CDR3 protein comes from TCRdb applying MiXCR to the reads. The top ten hold about a tenth of the sample, which has some 1,200 distinct CDR3 sequences, 6% seen once.

The rearrangement links TRBV28 to TRBJ1-6; TRBD1 aligns across 9 bases. Here the sequenced sample was CD8+ T cells from PBMCs, taken at baseline or after one month of anti-PD-1 therapy (not recorded which). The TCR was taken from a human donor with melanoma. For the CDR3, the DNA is TGTGCCAGCATACAGGGGGCTACGACCCCTAATTCACCCCTCCACTTT. Its protein is CASIQGATTPNSPLHF. The complete variable domain, with remaining parts taken from reference TRBV28 and TRBJ1-6, reads DVKVTQSSRYLVKRTGEKVFLECVQDMDHENMFWYRQDPGLGLRLIYFSYDVKMKEKGDIPEGYSVSREKKERFSLILESASTNQTSMYLCASIQGATTPNSPLHFGNGTRLTVT.